Sequencing of this TCR beta chain was carried out in a study of response to subunit inactivated influenza vaccine. The CDR3 sequence is 15 residues long. Germline assignment: CDR1 SGHNT and CDR2 YYREEE (reference sequence). With 0 bases removed from V and 4 bases from J, the gap between germline ends came to 12 bases. Study-wide results and caveats: With each seasonal influenza vaccination, the authors suggested, few new T cells are recruited.

In TCRdb, the RT-PCR reads were re-called with MiXCR into one record per CDR3 protein. The sample contains 450,000 to 500,000 distinct CDR3 sequences, over 9.5% of which appear only once. This clonotype was counted a few times. The target antigen is unknown. The source was PBMCs from blood, collected more than 35 days after vaccination. This clonotype originated in a man aged 50 to 60 who received an inactivated influenza vaccine. The rearrangement uses TRBV5-4 and TRBJ2-3; possibly TRBD1 for D (6 bases). The CDR3: CASSLDRALPDTQYF. The CDR3 nucleotides read TGTGCCAGCAGCTTGGACAGGGCCCTCCCAGATACGCAGTATTTT. The whole variable domain, remainder taken from reference TRBV5-4 and TRBJ2-3, is ETGVTQSPTHLIKTRGQQVTLRCSSQSGHNTVSWYQQALGQGPQFIFQYYREEENGRGNFPPRFSGLQFPNYSSELNVNALELDDSALYLCASSLDRALPDTQYFGPGTRLTVL.